The clone carrying this T cell receptor (beta chain) was recorded at least ten times. The CDR3 is made up of 13 amino acids. The germline V gene encodes CDR1 SNHLY and CDR2 FYNNEI. V lost 6 bases and J lost 4; bases outside the gene matches: 5. There were TCR beta CDR3 regions amplified from RNA transcripts. When the TCR CDR3 underwent first-round RT-PCR, the HTBI primer set was used. Via MiXCR, TCRdb re-called the multiplex PCR reads, giving one row per CDR3 protein. This table holds 300,000 to 500,000 distinct CDR3 sequences, around an eighth found once. The record originates from a study of T cells in Graves' hyperthyroidism and ophthalmopathy. An approximately 10 ml volume of fresh peripheral blood provided the PBMCs.

Sequencing used blood. This receptor was obtained from a man between 45 and 60 years old with Graves' ophthalmopathy. J is TRBJ1-2 and V is TRBV2, with 7 bases aligning to TRBD1. The CDR3, as DNA: TGTGCCAGCAGACACCGGGACAGCTATGGCTACACCTTC. It yields the protein CASRHRDSYGYTF.